This passage covers 9 T cell receptor beta chains from one sample sequenced in a study of cytomegalovirus exposure and HLA in healthy donors. The PCR made use of 60 Vbeta and 13 Jbeta primers. Data came from immunoSEQ multiplex PCR; TCRdb stores just in-frame clones and leaves some out. The sample records about 140,000 clones, approximately 65% being singletons. The sequencing sample was made of PBMCs. The source is an older woman in good health and CMV-seronegative.

Notes on this clone: One junction end does not reproduce the germline sequence, and a read error may be involved. The chain links TRBV7-9 to TRBJ1-6; 11 nucleotides line up with TRBD1. This CDR3 contains 16 residues. The germline CDR1 and CDR2 sequences are SEHNR and FQNEAQ (reference sequence). The CDR3: CSSSLGAGTGGVPLHF. The CDR3 coding sequence is TGTTCCAGCAGCCTCGGAGCTGGGACAGGGGGTGTACCCCTCCACTTT.

J is TRBJ2-5 and V is TRBV2; D might be TRBD1 (5 bases). This CDR3 has 13 residues. Deletions cut 5 bases from V and 1 base from J, with 8 bases between. Germline lookup yields CDR1 SNHLY and CDR2 FYNNEI. The CDR3 here is CASSWQGQETQYF. The CDR3 DNA is TGTGCCAGCAGTTGGCAGGGCCAAGAGACCCAGTACTTC.

This clone came up a few times. V usage is TRBV6-5 and J usage is TRBJ2-3; 8 bases align to TRBD2. Trimming at V came to 6 bases and at J to 4 bases, leaving 9 bases not matched to a gene. Per germline, CDR1 MNHEY and CDR2 SVGAGI. The CDR3 covers 15 residues. DNA of the CDR3: TGTGCCAGCAGGAGAGAAGCGGGGGCTTCAGATACGCAGTATTTT. This encodes CASRREAGASDTQYF.

The rearrangement uses TRBV7-2 and TRBJ2-1; 9 nucleotides agree with TRBD1. Germline V gene data show CDR1 as SGHTA and CDR2 as FQGNSA. This CDR3 region has 16 residues. Losses at the gene ends were 1 base for V and 4 bases for J; bases not matched to a gene: 5. The CDR3: CASSLVGTGQYNEQFF. For the CDR3, the DNA is TGTGCCAGCAGCTTAGTGGGGACAGGGCAGTACAATGAGCAGTTCTTC.

J is TRBJ2-5 and V is TRBV19; 7 positions agree with TRBD2. Germline CDR1 is LNHDA and CDR2 is SQIVND (reference sequence). The CDR3 is 14 residues long. With 5 bases clipped from V and 2 bases from J, the junction kept 5 bases outside the gene matches. As DNA, the CDR3 is TGTGCCAGTAGTTTCCCGGGACTACAAGAGACCCAGTACTTC. Protein product: CASSFPGLQETQYF. Filled out from reference TRBV19 and TRBJ2-5, the complete variable domain reads DGGITQSPKYLFRKEGQNVTLSCEQNLNHDAMYWYRQDPGQGLRLIYYSQIVNDFQKGDIAEGYSVSREKKESFPLTVTSAQKNPTAFYLCASSFPGLQETQYFGPGTRLLVL.

The sample holds one count of this clone. The same CDR3 arises from other DNA sequences in this sample as well. The chain combines TRBV5-6 with TRBJ2-3; TRBD2 matches at 9 bases. V shed 3 bases and J 2 bases; nucleotides not matched to a gene: 7. CDR3 size: 16 residues. Germline CDR1 and CDR2: SGHDT and YYEEEE. CDR3 in amino acids: CASSSSTSGNTDTQYF. The CDR3 region has the DNA TGTGCCAGCAGCTCATCGACTAGCGGAAACACAGATACGCAGTATTTT.

The chain joins TRBV5-5 to TRBJ1-2; 11 bases line up with TRBD1. The CDR3 has 14 amino acids. J lost 7 bases, V lost 4 bases, and 6 bases had no gene match. CDR1 SGHKS and CDR2 YYEKEE come from the germline V gene (reference sequence). The CDR3 region is CASSTGQGAVGYTF. Written as DNA, the CDR3 is TGTGCCAGCAGCACCGGACAGGGGGCAGTTGGCTACACCTTC.

The CDR3: CASSLGAAGADSNQPQHF. The CDR3 nucleotides read TGTGCCAGCAGCTTAGGGGCGGCAGGGGCCGATAGCAATCAGCCCCAGCATTTT. The chain couples TRBV7-6 to TRBJ1-5; tentative D call: TRBD1 (6 bases). Germline V gene sequence: CDR1 SGHVS, CDR2 FNYEAQ. Trimming cost V 1 base and J 0 bases, with 16 bases left between them. The CDR3 covers 18 residues.

This clone was counted only a few times. This specimen includes other DNA sequences encoding the same CDR3. This sequence joins TRBV9 and TRBJ2-7; D gene uncertain. There are 9 residues in the CDR3. V dropped 6 bases and J dropped 6 bases, with 4 bases sitting between them. CDR1 SGDLS and CDR2 YYNGEE come from the germline V gene. CDR3 protein: CASKREQYF. The CDR3 DNA sequence: TGTGCCAGCAAGCGCGAGCAGTACTTC. The full variable domain, with the rest looked up from reference TRBV9 and TRBJ2-7, is DSGVTQTPKHLITATGQRVTLRCSPRSGDLSVYWYQQSLDQGLQFLIQYYNGEERAKGNILERFSAQQFPDLHSELNLSSLELGDSALYFCASKREQYFGPGTRLTVT.